This is a list of T cell receptor beta chains from one sample in a study of shared clonotypes between healthy human individuals. Sequencing was performed with immunoSEQ multiplex PCR; in TCRdb, only in-frame clones are kept and a portion is missing. The sample has about 960,000 clones, over 60% seen once. Sequenced input: memory CD4+ T cells sorted from blood. The source is a man aged 18 to 30 in good health. CDR3s include the opening cysteine and the closing phenylalanine or tryptophan. D genes are given only for firm matches. For some rows the clone size is stated as once, few or many, or as a class when expanded; others skip it.

d_call,clone_size,v_call,j_call,cdr3_nt,cdr3_aa
.,.,TRBV2,TRBJ1-1,TGTGCCAGCAGTGAAGAGGGCAGGGTGTCCACTGAAGCTTTCTTT,CASSEEGRVSTEAFF
.,.,TRBV23-1,TRBJ1-5,TGCGCCAGCAGTCTGGGGTTAGCATATAGCAATCAGCCCCAGCATTTT,CASSLGLAYSNQPQHF
TRBD1,.,TRBV6-4,TRBJ2-7,TGTGCCAGCAGTGACCTCGGGACAGGGAGACACGAGCAGTACTTC,CASSDLGTGRHEQYF
TRBD1,.,TRBV5-1,TRBJ2-4,TGCGCCAGCAGCTGGACGGGACAGGCCAAAAACATTCAGTACTTC,CASSWTGQAKNIQYF
TRBD2,.,TRBV2,TRBJ2-3,TGTGCCAGCCGGACTAGCGGGAGTTTGAATACGCAGTATTTT,CASRTSGSLNTQYF
.,.,TRBV6-5,TRBJ2-1,TGTGCCAGCAGTTACTCGAGTGGGGCGTACAATGAGCAGTTCTTC,CASSYSSGAYNEQFF
TRBD1,.,TRBV9,TRBJ1-4,TGTGCCAGCAGCGCGACAGGGCGCGGAGGGACTAATGAAAAACTGTTTTTT,CASSATGRGGTNEKLFF
.,.,TRBV20-1,TRBJ2-4,TGCAGTGCTAGACGAGAAAGGATTCAGTACTTC,CSARRERIQYF
.,.,TRBV2,TRBJ2-7,TGTGCCAGCAGGTCAAGCGGCTACGAGCAGTACTTC,CASRSSGYEQYF
.,.,TRBV6-1,TRBJ2-7,TGTGCCAGCAGTTACGAGCAGTACTTC,CASSYEQYF
.,.,TRBV6-1,TRBJ2-2,TGTGCCAGCATCCGGGGAACGAACACCGGGGAGCTGTTTTTT,CASIRGTNTGELFF
.,.,TRBV29-1,TRBJ2-4,TGCAGCGTTGATATAGCCAAAAACATTCAGTACTTC,CSVDIAKNIQYF
.,.,TRBV9,TRBJ1-4,TGTGCCAGCAGCGTAGAAGGCTTCTCCTATGAAAAACTGTTTTTT,CASSVEGFSYEKLFF
.,.,TRBV10-3,TRBJ2-5,TGTGCCATCTCGGCCAACCAAGAGACCCAGTACTTC,CAISANQETQYF
TRBD1,.,TRBV27,TRBJ1-2,TGTGCCAGCAGTCCCACCCGGACAGGGTGGGGTGGCTACACCTTC,CASSPTRTGWGGYTF
.,once,TRBV19,TRBJ1-2,TGTGCCAGTAAGAGTCAGGGCCAGTGGAGTGGCTACACCTTC,CASKSQGQWSGYTF
.,.,TRBV19,TRBJ2-1,TGTGCCAGCAAGGAAGGGGGGCCCTACAATGAGCAGTTCTTC,CASKEGGPYNEQFF
TRBD1,.,TRBV5-6,TRBJ2-7,TGTGCCAGCAGCTTAAGGGCGACAGGGGGCCGGTACTTC,CASSLRATGGRYF
.,.,TRBV12-5,TRBJ2-2,TGTGCTAGTTGTGTCCAGGGAATCGGGGAGCTGTTTTTT,CASCVQGIGELFF
.,.,TRBV6-1,TRBJ1-4,TGTGCCAGCGGGGATGGGGGGTTTTTT,CASGDGGFF
.,many,TRBV27,TRBJ1-5,TGTGCCAGCAGTTCATCCTACCCCGTCAATCAGCCCCAGCATTTT,CASSSSYPVNQPQHF
TRBD1,.,TRBV15,TRBJ2-1,TGTGCCACCAGCAGGACAGGGGGCTACAATGAGCAGTTCTTC,CATSRTGGYNEQFF
.,.,TRBV7-3,TRBJ2-1,TGTGCCAGCAGCCCCAACTCGAATGAGCAGTTCTTC,CASSPNSNEQFF
TRBD1,.,TRBV11-3,TRBJ2-7,TGTGCCAGCAGCCCTCGGACAGGCGCGCTCTACGAGCAGTACTTC,CASSPRTGALYEQYF